These 27 T cell receptor beta chains originate from one sample sequenced in a study of blood T cell repertoires in COVID-19. Here immunoSEQ multiplex PCR was the method, and the copy in TCRdb shows in-frame clones only, minus some. The table has 25,000 to 35,000 clones, under 90% seen once; the top ten hold 40% to 50%. Sample: peripheral blood. The receptors derive from a woman older than 75 with acute or convalescent COVID-19.

The J gene is TRBJ1-1, the V gene TRBV28; D not resolved. The CDR3 runs 12 residues. Between the trimmed V and J ends, which lost 7 bases and 5 bases, there was a span of 11 bases. From germline, CDR1 is MDHEN and CDR2 SYDVKM. The CDR3 DNA sequence: TGTGCCAGCACGTTCCGAGGGACTGAAGCTTTCTTT. Translating it yields CASTFRGTEAFF.

The chain combines TRBV14 with TRBJ1-2; no definite D call. CDR1 and CDR2 (germline): SGHDN, FVKESK. The germline V and J ends were trimmed by 0 bases and 6 bases, with 8 bases remaining between them. CDR3 length: 13 residues. CDR3 region: CASSQDTRHGYTF. Written as DNA, the CDR3 is TGTGCCAGCAGCCAAGATACGCGCCATGGCTACACCTTC.

This clone came up once. V usage is TRBV19 and J usage is TRBJ1-6, with D perhaps TRBD1 (6 bases). Germline V CDR1 and CDR2: LNHDA, SQIVND (reference sequence). The CDR3 spans 18 residues. Trimming shortened V by 5 bases and J by 0 bases, and 17 bases separated the two germline ends. The CDR3 DNA reads as TGTGCCAGTAGTCCGGGACAACCAGGCAGCTCCTATAATTCACCCCTCCACTTT. It yields the protein CASSPGQPGSSYNSPLHF.

The rearrangement uses TRBV7-2 and TRBJ2-7; D call uncertain. V lost 5 bases and J lost 2, with 7 bases in between. The CDR3 has 12 residues. Germline CDR1 SGHTA, CDR2 FQGNSA. The CDR3 sequence is CASSEPPYEQYF. Here the CDR3 DNA reads TGTGCCAGCAGCGAGCCCCCCTACGAGCAGTACTTC.

The chain combines TRBV27 with TRBJ1-2; D might be TRBD1 (5 bases). V lost 4 bases and J 2 bases, leaving 11 bases between the germline ends. Germline V gene lookup returns CDR1 MNHEY and CDR2 SMNVEV (reference sequence). The CDR3 covers 14 residues. The CDR3 loop is CASSSPRGNYGYTF. The CDR3 DNA sequence: TGTGCCAGCAGTTCTCCGCGGGGGAACTATGGCTACACCTTC.

The J gene is TRBJ1-6, the V gene TRBV6-5; weak D call: TRBD1 (5 bases). V was pared by 8 bases and J by 7 bases, with 9 bases between. CDR3 length equals 12 residues. Germline loops: CDR1 MNHEY, CDR2 SVGAGI. CDR3 region: CASGAKNSPLHF. CDR3 sequence (DNA): TGTGCCAGCGGGGCCAAGAATTCACCCCTCCACTTT.

Only a few counts were recorded for this clone. This chain uses TRBV6-5 with TRBJ2-7; perhaps TRBD1 as D (5 bases). CDR1 and CDR2 (germline): MNHEY, SVGAGI. V was cut by 6 bases and J by 0 bases, with 15 bases left in between. The CDR3 has 15 amino acids. The CDR3 DNA reads as TGTGCCAGCAGGCAACCGACAGACAGCTCCTACGAGCAGTACTTC. Residues: CASRQPTDSSYEQYF.

A single count supports this clone. The gene calls are TRBV3-1 (or the pseudogene TRBV3-2) and TRBJ1-2; D unresolved. This CDR3 has 13 residues. Germline lookup yields CDR1 LGHDT and CDR2 YNNKEL (reference sequence). V lost 4 bases, J lost 7 bases, and 13 bases lay in between. CDR3 DNA sequence: TGTGCCAGCAGCCCTTCCGGTGCGGGTGGCTACACCTTC. This gives the protein CASSPSGAGGYTF.

This chain uses TRBV28 with TRBJ2-5; 7 bases line up with TRBD2. J lost 2 bases, V lost 4 bases, and 4 bases had no gene match. CDR3 length equals 14 residues. Germline assignment: CDR1 MDHEN and CDR2 SYDVKM. DNA for the CDR3: TGTGCCAGCAGTTGGGAGGGGATTCAAGAGACCCAGTACTTC. It translates to CASSWEGIQETQYF.

V gene TRBV25-1 combines with J gene TRBJ2-1; 7 bases match TRBD1. The germline CDR1 and CDR2 sequences are MGHDK and SYGVNS. The CDR3 runs 14 residues. With V trimmed by 4 bases and J by 4 bases, 4 bases remained unmatched. The CDR3, as DNA: TGTGCCAGCAGTGGACAGGGAAAATACAATGAGCAGTTCTTC. Translated, it gives CASSGQGKYNEQFF.

V is TRBV6-2 or TRBV6-3 and J is TRBJ2-6; 8 bases align to TRBD1. This CDR3 contains 16 residues. Trimming at V came to 5 bases and at J to 1 base, leaving 4 bases not matched to a gene. The germline V gene has CDR1 MNHEY and CDR2 SVGEGT. The CDR3 DNA is TGTGCCAGCAGTCAGAACAGGGGGTCTGGGGCCAACGTCCTGACTTTC. It is translated as CASSQNRGSGANVLTF.

The chain uses TRBV18 and TRBJ2-5; 11 positions agree with TRBD2. The junction had 0 bases not matched to a gene; V was cut back by 3 bases and J by 0 bases. In germline, CDR1 is KGHSH, CDR2 LQKENI. CDR3 length: 15 residues. This CDR3 is CASSPTSGDQETQYF. CDR3 DNA sequence: TGTGCCAGCTCACCGACTAGCGGGGACCAAGAGACCCAGTACTTC.

In its sample, this clone was seen a few times. The gene calls are TRBV10-3 and TRBJ1-2; 11 bases line up with TRBD1. The CDR3 length is 16 residues. Germline loops: CDR1 ENHRY, CDR2 SYGVKD. V gave up 3 bases and J gave up 7 bases; unmatched junction bases: 10. The CDR3 reads CAISDQDRGRFSGYTF. CDR3 coding DNA: TGTGCCATCAGTGACCAGGACAGGGGGCGCTTCAGTGGCTACACCTTC.

This chain joins TRBV24-1 and TRBJ1-5, with D possibly being TRBD1 (6 bases). Germline V lookup: CDR1 KGHDR, CDR2 SFDVKD. This CDR3 comprises 15 residues. Deletions cut 6 bases from V and 7 bases from J, with 18 bases between. CDR3 amino acids: CATSLGAGVEQPQHF. The CDR3 region has the DNA TGTGCCACCAGTCTGGGGGCGGGAGTCGAACAGCCCCAGCATTTT.

This clone was seen more than once but under ten times. The chain uses TRBV23-1 and TRBJ2-7; 8 positions agree with TRBD1. TRBV23-1 has ORF status, its function being uncertain. The CDR3 has 13 residues. J was trimmed by 7 bases and V by 6 bases; bases with no gene match: 8. The CDR3 nucleotides read TGCGCCAGCAGGGGTCAGGGGGCTAGGGAGCAGTACTTC. This gives the protein CASRGQGAREQYF.

The rearrangement links TRBV11-3 to TRBJ2-7; D unclear. CDR3 length: 13 amino acids. Trimming took off 0 bases at V and 5 bases at J, with 8 bases between the two ends. Per the germline V gene, CDR1 is SGHNT and CDR2 is YENEEA. The CDR3, as DNA: TGTGCCAGCAGCTTAGACCCCTTCGACGAGCAGTACTTC. Protein product: CASSLDPFDEQYF. The variable domain in full, with the rest retrieved from reference TRBV11-3 and TRBJ2-7, is EAGVVQSPRYKIIEKKQPVAFWCNPISGHNTLYWYLQNLGQGPELLIRYENEEAVDDSQLPKDRFSAERLKGVDSTLKIQPAELGDSAVYLCASSLDPFDEQYFGPGTRLTVT.

This sequence joins TRBV12-5 and TRBJ2-7, with a tentative D call TRBD2 (7 bases). Trimming took off 7 bases at V and 9 bases at J, with 22 bases between the two ends. The germline V gene encodes CDR1 LGHNT and CDR2 FRNRAP. CDR3 length: 14 residues. This CDR3 is CASAPWGGLTGQYF. The CDR3, as DNA: TGTGCTAGTGCCCCATGGGGGGGGCTTACGGGGCAGTACTTC.

The CDR3 here is CASSLAPSGSGYEQYF. In DNA form, the CDR3 reads TGTGCCAGCAGCTTAGCGCCTAGCGGGAGTGGGTACGAGCAGTACTTC. This chain uses TRBV7-2 with TRBJ2-7; 10 nucleotides line up with TRBD2. Germline V CDR1 and CDR2: SGHTA, FQGNSA. Trimming cost V 0 bases and J 4 bases; bases outside gene matches: 6. CDR3 length: 16 amino acids.

The J gene is TRBJ1-6, the V gene TRBV6-6, with a tentative D call TRBD1 (5 bases). CDR3 length equals 14 residues. V was pared by 7 bases and J by 7 bases, with 14 bases between. Germline V CDR1 and CDR2: MNHNY, SVGAGI (reference sequence). In nucleotides, the CDR3 is TGTGCCAGCATTATAGACAGTAGGAATTCACCCCTCCACTTT. As protein: CASIIDSRNSPLHF.

The chain links TRBV6-2 or TRBV6-3 to TRBJ1-3; 7 bases fit TRBD1. Germline assignment: CDR1 MNHEY and CDR2 SVGEGT. The CDR3 spans 18 residues. V lost 0 bases, J lost 0 bases, and 8 bases stayed unmatched. The CDR3 DNA reads as TGTGCCAGCAGTTACTCGCCTCGACAGGGAGGCTCTGGAAACACCATATATTTT. Translated: CASSYSPRQGGSGNTIYF.

Written as DNA, the CDR3 is TGTGCCAGCAGTCTTCTAAGGACAGAGGAAGACGAGCAGTACTTC. It specifies CASSLLRTEEDEQYF. This chain joins TRBV6-2 or TRBV6-3 and TRBJ2-7; tentative D call: TRBD1 (6 bases). V lost 5 bases and J lost 5, with 19 bases in between. From germline, CDR1 is MNHEY and CDR2 SVGEGT. The CDR3 totals 15 residues.

V and J are TRBV5-1 and TRBJ2-1; 9 bases align to TRBD1. Per the germline V gene, CDR1 is SGHRS and CDR2 is YFSETQ. The CDR3 sequence is 16 residues long. With V trimmed by 0 bases and J by 5 bases, 6 bases remained unmatched. In nucleotides, the CDR3 is TGCGCCAGCAGCTTGGTAGCCGGGACAGGGAACAATGAGCAGTTCTTC. The encoded protein is CASSLVAGTGNNEQFF.

The chain has TRBV5-6 and TRBJ1-6; unclear D gene. The germline V gene encodes CDR1 SGHDT and CDR2 YYEEEE. Trimming stripped 4 bases from V and 7 bases from J, with 15 bases between. This CDR3 contains 15 residues. The CDR3 region has the DNA TGTGCCAGCAGCCTGGTGGCCCAAAAGAATTCACCCCTCCACTTT. It codes for CASSLVAQKNSPLHF.

V is TRBV11-2 and J is TRBJ2-2; 11 positions agree with TRBD2. V gave up 5 bases and J gave up 2 bases; unmatched junction bases: 1. The CDR3 consists of 15 residues. The V gene's germline CDR1 is SGHAT and CDR2 FQNNGV. The CDR3 DNA is TGTGCCAGCAGCGGACTAGCGGGTAACACCGGGGAGCTGTTTTTT. Translation gives CASSGLAGNTGELFF.

V usage is TRBV6-5 and J usage is TRBJ2-3, with TRBD1 matching 9 bases. There are 15 residues in the CDR3. The V segment lost 8 bases and the J segment 3 bases; nucleotides outside the gene matches: 9. Germline assignment: CDR1 MNHEY and CDR2 SVGAGI. The chain's CDR3 is CASGSTGGVTDTQYF. The CDR3 coding sequence is TGTGCCAGCGGCTCGACAGGGGGAGTTACAGATACGCAGTATTTT.

The J gene is TRBJ1-5, the V gene TRBV5-1; D gene uncertain. The CDR3 covers 14 residues. The V and J ends lost 0 bases and 7 bases respectively, with 11 bases between them. Germline V gene sequence: CDR1 SGHRS, CDR2 YFSETQ. The CDR3 DNA follows: TGCGCCAGCAGCTTGGACGGAGGAGAACAGCCCCAGCATTTT. It translates to CASSLDGGEQPQHF.

The chain combines TRBV19 with TRBJ2-1, with TRBD1 identical over 8 bases. In germline, CDR1 is LNHDA, CDR2 SQIVND (reference sequence). This CDR3 has 15 residues. The V segment lost 7 bases and the J segment 8 bases; nucleotides outside the gene matches: 13. CDR3 protein: CASTQYVGQGHEQFF. For the CDR3, the DNA is TGTGCCAGTACCCAATACGTTGGACAGGGCCATGAGCAGTTCTTC.